This T cell receptor beta chain was retrieved from a study of radiotherapy plus CTLA-4 blockade in lung cancer. Findings of the study overall: Among blood TCR repertoires after radiotherapy plus ipilimumab, tumor-derived clones expanded. Alongside interferon-beta, early blood T cell clone dynamics were reportedly the best predictor of response.

Assay: immunoSEQ multiplex PCR; the TCRdb copy retains only in-frame clones and omits some. The data hold 86,000 or so clones, with 78% observed a single time. In the case of this clone: Its antigen remains unknown.

The input for sequencing was peripheral blood, taken from a patient treated with radiotherapy plus ipilimumab. This receptor was taken from a human donor with non-small cell lung cancer who had a partial response to radiotherapy plus ipilimumab. Some clones in this sample may be carry-over from other donors' samples.

The CDR3 DNA reads as TGTGCCAGCAGCTTAGAGAGGACGAACACCGGGGAGCTGTTTTTT. Its protein product is CASSLERTNTGELFF. The genes are TRBV11-2 and TRBJ2-2; D unresolved. The germline V gene encodes CDR1 SGHAT and CDR2 FQNNGV. This CDR3 comprises 15 residues. V lost 0 bases, J lost 0 bases, and 5 bases lay in between.